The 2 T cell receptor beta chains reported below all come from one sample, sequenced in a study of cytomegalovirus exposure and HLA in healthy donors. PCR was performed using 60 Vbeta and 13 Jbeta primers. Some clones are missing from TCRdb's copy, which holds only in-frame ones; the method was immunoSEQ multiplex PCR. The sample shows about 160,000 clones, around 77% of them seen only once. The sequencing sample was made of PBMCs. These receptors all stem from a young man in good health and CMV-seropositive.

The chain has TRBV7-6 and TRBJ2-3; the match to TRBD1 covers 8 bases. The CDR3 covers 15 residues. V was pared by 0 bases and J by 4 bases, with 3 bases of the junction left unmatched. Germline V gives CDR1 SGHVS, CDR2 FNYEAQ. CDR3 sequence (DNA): TGTGCCAGCAGCTTAGCCGCGGACAGGGCAGATACGCAGTATTTT. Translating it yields CASSLAADRADTQYF.

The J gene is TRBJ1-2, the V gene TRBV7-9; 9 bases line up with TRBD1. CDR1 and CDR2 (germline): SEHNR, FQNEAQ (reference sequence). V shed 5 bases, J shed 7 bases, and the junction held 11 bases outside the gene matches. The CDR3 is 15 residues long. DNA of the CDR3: TGTGCCAGCAGCCCGACCCCGGGACAGGGCAGTGGCTACACCTTC. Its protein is CASSPTPGQGSGYTF.